This passage covers 22 T cell receptor beta chains from one sample sequenced in a study of technical replicates of blood from several donors. The protocol was immunoSEQ multiplex PCR, while the TCRdb copy is restricted to in-frame clones and leaves out a portion. The table has 55,000 to 80,000 clones, roughly 93% seen once; the top ten hold approximately 0.25%. The sequencing input was T cells isolated from PBMCs. Receptors were obtained from a human donor in good health.

The chain is built from TRBV4-1 and TRBJ2-7; D perhaps matches TRBD1 (6 bases). There are 15 residues in the CDR3. V lost 1 base to trimming and J lost 3 bases, with 13 bases between them. Germline values: CDR1 MGHRA, CDR2 YSYEKL. CDR3 residues: CASSQGGRGDYEQYF. CDR3 bases: TGCGCCAGCAGCCAAGGCGGCAGGGGAGACTACGAGCAGTACTTC.

The genes are TRBV10-3 and TRBJ1-6, with D tentatively TRBD1 (5 bases). Per germline, CDR1 ENHRY and CDR2 SYGVKD. This CDR3 is 15 amino acids long. The V end was cut by 3 bases, the J end by 6 bases, with 12 bases between. This chain's CDR3 is CAISDPRQPNSPLHF. CDR3 bases: TGTGCCATCAGTGATCCGAGACAGCCTAATTCACCCCTCCACTTT.

The V call is TRBV5-1, the J call TRBJ2-7; 10 bases are shared with TRBD2. CDR3 length: 16 amino acids. V shed 4 bases and J 5 bases; nucleotides not matched to a gene: 12. Germline V gene data show CDR1 as SGHRS and CDR2 as YFSETQ. The CDR3 DNA is TGCGCCAGCAGCCGCAGAGCGGGAGGGCTAAGTAACGAGCAGTACTTC. Protein: CASSRRAGGLSNEQYF.

This clone came up once. The V and J genes are TRBV6-5 and TRBJ1-3; maybe TRBD1 (6 bases). CDR1 and CDR2 (germline): MNHEY, SVGAGI. The length of the CDR3 is 15 residues. Between the trimmed V and J ends, which lost 6 bases and 0 bases, there was a span of 12 bases. DNA for the CDR3: TGTGCCAGCAGGGACAGCGACTACTCTGGAAACACCATATATTTT. It encodes CASRDSDYSGNTIYF.

This chain joins TRBV7-3 and TRBJ2-1; weak D call: TRBD1 (5 bases). The germline gives CDR1 SGHTA, CDR2 FQGTGA. There are 16 residues in the CDR3. V dropped 3 bases and J dropped 0 bases, with 12 bases sitting between them. The CDR3 spells CASSFIGADSYNEQFF. DNA for the CDR3: TGTGCCAGCAGCTTTATAGGGGCGGACTCCTACAATGAGCAGTTCTTC.

This chain joins TRBV6-1 and TRBJ2-5, with a possible D match to TRBD2 (6 bases). Germline-derived CDR1 and CDR2 are MNHNS and SASEGT. Trimming stripped 6 bases from V and 5 bases from J, with 16 bases between. The length of the CDR3 is 14 residues. This CDR3 is CASSRDWQEETQYF. CDR3 in DNA: TGTGCCAGCAGCCGGGACTGGCAGGAGGAGACCCAGTACTTC.

The chain employs TRBV28 and TRBJ2-2; 8 positions match TRBD1. CDR1 is MDHEN and CDR2 is SYDVKM in the germline V gene. CDR3 length: 16 residues. V dropped 2 bases and J dropped 2; count of bases not matched to a gene: 4. The CDR3 region has the DNA TGTGCCAGCAGTTTACTGACAGGGGTAAACACCGGGGAGCTGTTTTTT. Translated, it gives CASSLLTGVNTGELFF. Full variable domain (rest looked up from reference TRBV28 and TRBJ2-2): DVKVTQSSRYLVKRTGEKVFLECVQDMDHENMFWYRQDPGLGLRLIYFSYDVKMKEKGDIPEGYSVSREKKERFSLILESASTNQTSMYLCASSLLTGVNTGELFFGEGSRLTVL.

The table lists this clone with a count of one. The chain uses TRBV5-6 and TRBJ1-3, with D perhaps matching TRBD1 (6 bases). The CDR3 covers 14 residues. Trimming removed 3 bases from V and 2 bases from J, with 9 bases in between. The germline CDR1 and CDR2 sequences are SGHDT and YYEEEE. The CDR3 is CASSSYRAGNTIYF. CDR3 nucleotides: TGTGCCAGCAGCTCCTACAGGGCTGGAAACACCATATATTTT.

The chain has TRBV4-1 and TRBJ2-1; D is possibly TRBD2 (6 bases). Trimming cost V 4 bases and J 7 bases, with 8 bases left between them. CDR3 size: 12 residues. CDR1 is MGHRA and CDR2 is YSYEKL in the germline V gene. The CDR3 DNA reads as TGCGCCAGCAGCCTGACTAGGAATGAGCAGTTCTTC. This gives the protein CASSLTRNEQFF.

CDR3 nucleotide sequence: TGTGCCAGCAAACCGAGTATTGACAGCTCCTACGAGCAGTACTTC. It translates to CASKPSIDSSYEQYF. The chain employs TRBV2 and TRBJ2-7; weak D call: TRBD1 (5 bases). CDR1 SNHLY and CDR2 FYNNEI come from the germline V gene. Trimming stripped 7 bases from V and 0 bases from J, with 16 bases between. This CDR3 contains 15 residues.

The J gene is TRBJ2-7, the V gene TRBV7-2; 13 bases match TRBD2. Germline-derived CDR1 and CDR2 are SGHTA and FQGNSA. This CDR3 is built from 15 residues. J lost 4 bases, V lost 4 bases, and 4 bases had no gene match. The CDR3 DNA reads as TGTGCCAGCAGCTGGACTAGCGGGAGTCGGTACGAGCAGTACTTC. Translation: CASSWTSGSRYEQYF.

The chain is built from TRBV5-6 and TRBJ2-2, with D possibly being TRBD2 (5 bases). The length of the CDR3 is 16 residues. Germline values: CDR1 SGHDT, CDR2 YYEEEE. V lost 3 bases and J 8 bases, leaving 20 bases between the germline ends. This CDR3 is CASSSPITGKTGELFF. The DNA for the CDR3 is TGTGCCAGCAGCTCCCCCATTACGGGGAAGACGGGGGAGCTGTTTTTT.

The V call is TRBV4-1, the J call TRBJ1-2; TRBD1 is a possible D gene (6 bases). V was clipped by 3 bases and J by 10 bases, with 30 bases between them. Germline CDR1 reads MGHRA; CDR2 reads YSYEKL. The length of the CDR3 is 18 residues. The CDR3 loop is CASSHHQGLQGANSVYTF. CDR3 nucleotide sequence: TGCGCCAGCAGCCATCACCAGGGTTTACAGGGTGCTAATTCAGTCTACACCTTC.

The chain has TRBV6-5 and TRBJ1-2; D is unresolved. The CDR3 runs to 16 residues. Germline V CDR1 and CDR2: MNHEY, SVGAGI. V was shortened by 4 bases and J by 2 bases, with 17 bases between the two germline ends. This CDR3 reads CASSSPSGSKNYGYTF. CDR3 DNA sequence: TGTGCCAGCAGTTCTCCTTCCGGGTCGAAAAACTATGGCTACACCTTC.

The V call is TRBV11-1, the J call TRBJ2-1; the D gene is possibly TRBD2 (6 bases). CDR3 length: 14 amino acids. With 3 bases removed from V and 4 bases from J, the gap between germline ends came to 10 bases. Germline CDR1 and CDR2: SGHAT and FQDESV (reference sequence). The CDR3, as DNA: TGTGCCAGCAGCTTGGGACGGGAGTACAATGAGCAGTTCTTC. This translates into CASSLGREYNEQFF.

The gene calls are TRBV6-1 and TRBJ1-2; 7 bases map to TRBD1. The germline gives CDR1 MNHNS, CDR2 SASEGT. V shed 5 bases, J shed 8 bases, and the junction held 8 bases outside the gene matches. The CDR3 runs 13 residues. The CDR3 here is CASSPGTAWGYTF. CDR3 bases: TGTGCCAGCAGTCCCGGGACAGCTTGGGGCTACACCTTC.

The V and J genes are TRBV4-1 and TRBJ2-3, with 7 bases identical to TRBD1. Germline trimming cut 4 bases from V and 0 bases from J; bases unmatched to any gene: 7. The CDR3 is 16 amino acids. Germline-derived CDR1 and CDR2 are MGHRA and YSYEKL. The CDR3 DNA reads as TGCGCCAGCAGCCGGGACGGACAGGCCAGCACAGATACGCAGTATTTT. Translation: CASSRDGQASTDTQYF.

This clone was detected only once. V usage is TRBV28 and J usage is TRBJ1-5; weak D call: TRBD1 (5 bases). CDR1 and CDR2 (germline): MDHEN, SYDVKM. Trimming left V 6 bases short and J 7 bases short, with 16 bases between. The CDR3 contains 14 residues. CDR3 nucleotide sequence: TGTGCCAGCAGCCGTCGTAGCGGGACGCAGCCCCAGCATTTT. Amino acids: CASSRRSGTQPQHF.

The rearrangement links TRBV6-5 to TRBJ2-7; D is undetermined. The CDR3 covers 14 residues. CDR1 and CDR2 from the germline V gene are MNHEY and SVGAGI. V was pared by 7 bases and J by 2 bases, with 15 bases between. The CDR3 loop reads CASTNTALTYEQYF. In nucleotides, the CDR3 is TGTGCCAGCACTAATACCGCGCTCACCTACGAGCAGTACTTC.

The chain is built from TRBV5-6 and TRBJ2-3; 9 bases align to TRBD2. Germline values: CDR1 SGHDT, CDR2 YYEEEE. The ends lost 2 bases at V and 2 bases at J; junction bases unmatched: 6. The CDR3 has 16 amino acids. In DNA form, the CDR3 reads TGTGCCAGCAGCTTTAGGCTAGCGGGGACCACAGATACGCAGTATTTT. Amino acid sequence: CASSFRLAGTTDTQYF.

The chain is built from TRBV19 and TRBJ1-2, with a weak D call TRBD1 (5 bases). V lost 1 base and J 2 bases, leaving 11 bases between the germline ends. The CDR3 runs 15 residues. CDR1 and CDR2 (germline): LNHDA, SQIVND (reference sequence). The CDR3 nucleotides read TGTGCCAGTAGTATAGCGACAGCTGAGAACTATGGCTACACCTTC. Translation: CASSIATAENYGYTF.

This clone appeared a few times. The V call is TRBV18, the J call TRBJ1-1; D remains unclear. Germline V CDR1 and CDR2: KGHSH, LQKENI. V was clipped by 3 bases and J by 5 bases, with 7 bases between them. The CDR3 length is 12 residues. In DNA, the CDR3 is TGTGCCAGCTCACCGCGTAGAACTGAAGCTTTCTTT. Translating gives CASSPRRTEAFF.